The T cell receptor beta chain under discussion was sequenced for a study of T cells after yellow fever vaccination. Researchers made TCR cDNA using 5'RACE template switching, and this step added a universal primer site and UMIs. TCRdb fed the 5' RACE reads into MiXCR, producing one record per CDR3 protein. The repertoire holds a few hundred thousand distinct CDR3 sequences, with about 3% as singletons. The CDR3 consists of 13 residues. The germline CDR1 and CDR2 sequences are LGHNA and YSLEER. The V and J ends lost 1 base and 9 bases respectively, with 11 bases between them. Study-wide findings and caveats: Just a small share of clonotypes turned up in the CD4 compartment as well as the CD8 compartment. It was the secondary response that reached its peak faster, day 5 versus 15, but it was weaker.

This clonotype came up many times. Its specificity is unknown. The sequencing used CD4+ T cells sorted from PBMCs, collected 10 days after the yellow fever booster vaccination. The TCR was taken from a man between 18 and 35 years old who received the YFV17D yellow fever vaccine. The V gene is TRBV4-3, the J gene TRBJ2-3; D ambiguous. The CDR3 DNA follows: TGCGCCAGCAGCCAAGCACTGCAAGACACGCAGTATTTT. Its protein is CASSQALQDTQYF.